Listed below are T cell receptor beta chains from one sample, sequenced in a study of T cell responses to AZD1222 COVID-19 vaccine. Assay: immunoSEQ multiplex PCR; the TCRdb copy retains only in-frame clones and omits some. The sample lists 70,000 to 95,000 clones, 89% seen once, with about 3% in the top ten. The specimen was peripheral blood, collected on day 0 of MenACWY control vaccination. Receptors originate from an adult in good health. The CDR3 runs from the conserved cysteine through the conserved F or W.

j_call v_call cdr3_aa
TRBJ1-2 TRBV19 CASSPGQVYGYTF
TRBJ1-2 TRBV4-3 CASSQESGAGGGYGYTF
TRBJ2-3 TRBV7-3 CASSPTSGGTDTQYF
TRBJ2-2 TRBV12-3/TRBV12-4 CASIDTFTGELFF
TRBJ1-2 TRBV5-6 CASARQGVGYGYTF
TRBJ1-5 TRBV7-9 CASSLWSNQPQHF
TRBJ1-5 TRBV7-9 CASSRGVGDQPQHF
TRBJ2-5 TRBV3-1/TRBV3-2 CASSHATVGTQYF
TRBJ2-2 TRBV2 CASSELGYAVANTGELFF
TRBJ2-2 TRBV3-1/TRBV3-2 CASSPVVGAAKNTGELFF
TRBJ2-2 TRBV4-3 CASSQGTTGELFF
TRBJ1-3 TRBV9 CASSGNAGGLRDTIYF
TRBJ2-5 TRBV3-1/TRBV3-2 CATGDRYLQETQYF
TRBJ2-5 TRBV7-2 CASSFQSGQETQYF
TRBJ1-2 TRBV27 CASSPDRVTSGYTF
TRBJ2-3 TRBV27 CASSLWAMTDTQYF
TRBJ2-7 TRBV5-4 CASSLISSSYEQYF
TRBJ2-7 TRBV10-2 CASSVDRGLFGEQYF
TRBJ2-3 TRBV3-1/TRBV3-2 CASSPTGISTDTQYF
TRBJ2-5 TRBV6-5 CASSYSGRAETQYF
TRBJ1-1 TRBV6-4 CASKGAREGAFF
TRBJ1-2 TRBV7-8 CASSMDRADYGYTF
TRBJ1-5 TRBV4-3 CASSQVVGNQPQHF
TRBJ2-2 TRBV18 CASSPLAGNTGELFF
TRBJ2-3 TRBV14 CASSQGRGQGVW
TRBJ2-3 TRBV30 CAWNPGFSTDTQYF
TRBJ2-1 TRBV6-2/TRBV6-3 CASSYRGTSGFSYNEQFF
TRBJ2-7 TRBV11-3 CASSSPDWEWSYEQYF
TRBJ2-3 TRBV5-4 CASSSRTSGGSDTQYF
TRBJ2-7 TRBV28 CASREPGQGFYEQYF
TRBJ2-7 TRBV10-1 CASSEDRGYEQYF
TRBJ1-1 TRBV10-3 CAISGQGRNTEAFF
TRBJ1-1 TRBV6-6 CASTQWGGAEAFF
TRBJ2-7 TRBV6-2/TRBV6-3 CASSPHDSAGEQYF
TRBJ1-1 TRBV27 CASSSPARNTEAFF
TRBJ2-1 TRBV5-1 CASSLTGVNEQFF
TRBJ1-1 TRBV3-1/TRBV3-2 CASSPYDRNTEAFF
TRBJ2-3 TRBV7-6 CASSDRGISDTQYF
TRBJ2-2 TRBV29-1 CSVEVGGGPNTGELFF
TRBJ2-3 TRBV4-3 CASSQDPQGGQATQYF
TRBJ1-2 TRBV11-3 CASSSQGNYGYTF
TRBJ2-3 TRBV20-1 CSASPPITTDTQYF
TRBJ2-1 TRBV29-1 CSGKKGAYEQFF
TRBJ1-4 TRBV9 CASSAGLEVSTNEKLFF
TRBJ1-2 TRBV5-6 CASSLALDYGYTF
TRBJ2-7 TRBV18 CASSPGTGAAGGLYEQYF
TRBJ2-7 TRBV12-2 CASRLERDEQYF
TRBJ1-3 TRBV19 CASLVPPLCPSGNTIYF
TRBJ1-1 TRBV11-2 CASSSAVRNTEAFF